The 10 T cell receptor beta chains presented below share a single source sample, sequenced in a study of blood T cell repertoires in COVID-19. Assay: immunoSEQ multiplex PCR; the TCRdb copy retains only in-frame clones and omits some. The sample lists 50,000 or so clones, roughly 90% seen once, with approximately 15% in the top ten. Sequenced material: peripheral blood. These receptors all stem from a human donor with active COVID-19. The donor label of this sample is uncertain.

This clone was seen more than once but under ten times. V usage is TRBV27 and J usage is TRBJ1-5; 7 positions match TRBD1. The V gene end was trimmed by 6 bases and the J gene end by 3 bases; junction bases not matched to a gene: 5. The CDR3 is 14 amino acids. Germline values: CDR1 MNHEY, CDR2 SMNVEV (reference sequence). The CDR3 nucleotides are TGTGCCAGCAGAAGGACAGGATACAATCAGCCCCAGCATTTT. It codes for CASRRTGYNQPQHF.

The J gene is TRBJ2-4, the V gene TRBV7-9; 7 positions match TRBD2. V shed 0 bases, J shed 1 base, and the junction held 6 bases outside the gene matches. The CDR3 runs to 17 residues. The germline CDR1 and CDR2 sequences are SEHNR and FQNEAQ (reference sequence). CDR3 sequence (DNA): TGTGCCAGCAGCTTAGCAGTGGGAGGGGTTGCCAAAAACATTCAGTACTTC. Translated: CASSLAVGGVAKNIQYF.

The chain couples TRBV19 to TRBJ1-1; D ambiguous. This CDR3 has 13 residues. V lost 5 bases to trimming and J lost 8 bases, with 15 bases between them. Germline V CDR1 and CDR2: LNHDA, SQIVND (reference sequence). The CDR3 here is CASSPITPPEAFF. DNA for the CDR3: TGTGCCAGTAGTCCTATAACCCCTCCCGAAGCTTTCTTT.

This clone was found a few times. This rearrangement joins TRBV4-3 to TRBJ1-4, with D uncertain. V lost 5 bases, J lost 6 bases, and 10 bases lay in between. Germline assignment: CDR1 LGHNA and CDR2 YSLEER. This CDR3 region has 13 residues. CDR3 amino acids: CASSARRDEKLFF. In nucleotides, the CDR3 is TGCGCCAGCAGCGCCAGGCGGGATGAAAAACTGTTTTTT.

The CDR3 loop reads CAWSALRDSRNYGYTF. DNA for the CDR3: TGTGCCTGGAGCGCCTTACGGGACTCCCGGAACTATGGCTACACCTTC. This rearrangement joins TRBV30 to TRBJ1-2; D is possibly TRBD1 (5 bases). Trimming took 3 bases from V and 2 from J, leaving 19 bases between them. The CDR3 is made up of 16 amino acids. Germline V gene data show CDR1 as GTSNPN and CDR2 as SVGIG (reference sequence).

This chain links TRBV29-1 with TRBJ2-1; 8 bases map to TRBD2. After removal of 7 bases from V and 2 bases from J, the junction contained 13 bases not matched to a gene. From germline, CDR1 is SQVTM and CDR2 ANQGSEA. CDR3 length: 16 amino acids. The CDR3 region has the DNA TGCAGCGCCGCTCCGCCGGAGACTAGCGCCTACAATGAGCAGTTCTTC. As protein: CSAAPPETSAYNEQFF.

The chain links TRBV9 to TRBJ1-2, with D possibly matching TRBD1 (6 bases). The V and J ends lost 3 bases and 1 base respectively, with 13 bases between them. CDR3 size: 15 residues. Germline V gene sequence: CDR1 SGDLS, CDR2 YYNGEE. Written as DNA, the CDR3 is TGTGCCAGCAGCGGGGGGCAGGGATATAACTATGGCTACACCTTC. Its protein is CASSGGQGYNYGYTF.

The gene calls are TRBV2 and TRBJ1-1; D unclear. The germline gives CDR1 SNHLY, CDR2 FYNNEI. The CDR3 totals 13 residues. Trimming took 7 bases from V and 1 from J, leaving 10 bases between them. CDR3 sequence reads: CASIRGPNTEAFF. CDR3 in DNA: TGTGCCAGCATCCGAGGGCCGAACACTGAAGCTTTCTTT.

This clone was counted once. V gene TRBV9 combines with J gene TRBJ1-2, with TRBD1 identical over 8 bases. V dropped 4 bases and J dropped 5; count of bases not matched to a gene: 1. The germline gives CDR1 SGDLS, CDR2 YYNGEE. This CDR3 contains 12 residues. This chain's CDR3 is CASSQGAYGYTF. The CDR3 DNA reads TGTGCCAGCAGCCAGGGGGCTTATGGCTACACCTTC. Full variable domain (rest looked up from reference TRBV9 and TRBJ1-2): DSGVTQTPKHLITATGQRVTLRCSPRSGDLSVYWYQQSLDQGLQFLIQYYNGEERAKGNILERFSAQQFPDLHSELNLSSLELGDSALYFCASSQGAYGYTFGSGTRLTVV.

The rearrangement uses TRBV3-1 (or the pseudogene TRBV3-2) and TRBJ2-3; a weak D match, TRBD1 (5 bases). Germline V lookup: CDR1 LGHDT, CDR2 YNNKEL (reference sequence). The CDR3 loop spans 14 amino acids. V was clipped by 6 bases and J by 10 bases, with 20 bases between them. CDR3 region: CASSPHPTEAAQYF. CDR3 in DNA: TGTGCCAGCAGTCCCCACCCGACAGAGGCTGCGCAGTATTTT.